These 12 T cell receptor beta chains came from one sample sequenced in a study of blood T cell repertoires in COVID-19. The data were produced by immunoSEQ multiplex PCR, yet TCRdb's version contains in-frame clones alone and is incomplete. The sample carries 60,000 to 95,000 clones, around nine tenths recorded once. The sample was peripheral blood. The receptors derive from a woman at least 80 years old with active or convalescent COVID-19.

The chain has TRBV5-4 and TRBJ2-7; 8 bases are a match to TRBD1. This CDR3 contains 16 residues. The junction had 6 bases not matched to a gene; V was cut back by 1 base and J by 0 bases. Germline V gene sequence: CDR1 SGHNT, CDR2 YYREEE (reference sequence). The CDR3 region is CASSLSFGQGSYEQYF. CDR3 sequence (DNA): TGTGCCAGCAGCTTGAGTTTCGGACAGGGCTCCTACGAGCAGTACTTC. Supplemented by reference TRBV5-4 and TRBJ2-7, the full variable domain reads ETGVTQSPTHLIKTRGQQVTLRCSSQSGHNTVSWYQQALGQGPQFIFQYYREEENGRGNFPPRFSGLQFPNYSSELNVNALELDDSALYLCASSLSFGQGSYEQYFGPGTRLTVT.

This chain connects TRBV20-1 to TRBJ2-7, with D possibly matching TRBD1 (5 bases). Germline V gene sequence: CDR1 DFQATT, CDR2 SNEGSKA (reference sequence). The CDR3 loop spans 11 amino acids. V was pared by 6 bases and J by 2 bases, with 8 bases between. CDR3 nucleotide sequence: TGCAGTGCCCCAGGGACCTACGAGCAGTACTTC. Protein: CSAPGTYEQYF.

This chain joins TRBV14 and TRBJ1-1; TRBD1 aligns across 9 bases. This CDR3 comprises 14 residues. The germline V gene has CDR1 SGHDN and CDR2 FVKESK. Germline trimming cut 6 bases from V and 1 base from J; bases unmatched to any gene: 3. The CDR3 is CASRRTGANTEAFF. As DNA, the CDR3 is TGTGCCAGCAGGCGGACAGGGGCGAACACTGAAGCTTTCTTT.

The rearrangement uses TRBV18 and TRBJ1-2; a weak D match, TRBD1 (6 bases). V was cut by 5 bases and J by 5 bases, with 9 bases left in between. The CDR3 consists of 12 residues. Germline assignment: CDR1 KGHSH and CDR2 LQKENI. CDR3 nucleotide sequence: TGTGCCAGCTCAGGGGGCGGTTATGGCTACACCTTC. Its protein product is CASSGGGYGYTF.

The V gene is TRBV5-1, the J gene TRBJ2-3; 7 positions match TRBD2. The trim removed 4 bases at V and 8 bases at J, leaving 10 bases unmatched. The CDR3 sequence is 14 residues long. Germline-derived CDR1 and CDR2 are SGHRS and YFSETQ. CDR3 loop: CASSLDASGGTQYF. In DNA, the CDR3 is TGCGCCAGCAGCCTGGACGCTAGCGGAGGTACGCAGTATTTT.

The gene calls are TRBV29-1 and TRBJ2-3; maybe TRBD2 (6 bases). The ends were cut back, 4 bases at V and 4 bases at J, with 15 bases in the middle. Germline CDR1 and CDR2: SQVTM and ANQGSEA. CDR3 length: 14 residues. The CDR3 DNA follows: TGCAGCGTTGGGGGACTTATGGCGGCAGATACGCAGTATTTT. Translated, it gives CSVGGLMAADTQYF.

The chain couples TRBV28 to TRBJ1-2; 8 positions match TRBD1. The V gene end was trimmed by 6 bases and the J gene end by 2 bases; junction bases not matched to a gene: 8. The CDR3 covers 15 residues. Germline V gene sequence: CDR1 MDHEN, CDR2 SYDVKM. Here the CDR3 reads CASRRRTGSNYGYTF. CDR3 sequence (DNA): TGTGCCAGCAGACGTAGGACAGGGTCCAACTATGGCTACACCTTC.

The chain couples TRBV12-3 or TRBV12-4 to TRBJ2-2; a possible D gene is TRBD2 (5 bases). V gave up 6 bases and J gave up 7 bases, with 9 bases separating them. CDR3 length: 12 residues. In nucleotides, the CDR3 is TGTGCCAGCAGCCTACTAGGCGGGGAGCTGTTTTTT. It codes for CASSLLGGELFF.

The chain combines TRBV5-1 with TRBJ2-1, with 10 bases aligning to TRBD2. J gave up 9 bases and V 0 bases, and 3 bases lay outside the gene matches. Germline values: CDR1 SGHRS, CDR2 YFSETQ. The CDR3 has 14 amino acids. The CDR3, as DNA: TGCGCCAGCAGCTTGGATAGCGGGGGGCTTGAGCAGTTCTTC. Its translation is CASSLDSGGLEQFF. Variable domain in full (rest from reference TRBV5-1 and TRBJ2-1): KAGVTQTPRYLIKTRGQQVTLSCSPISGHRSVSWYQQTPGQGLQFLFEYFSETQRNKGNFPGRFSGRQFSNSRSEMNVSTLELGDSALYLCASSLDSGGLEQFFGPGTRLTVL.

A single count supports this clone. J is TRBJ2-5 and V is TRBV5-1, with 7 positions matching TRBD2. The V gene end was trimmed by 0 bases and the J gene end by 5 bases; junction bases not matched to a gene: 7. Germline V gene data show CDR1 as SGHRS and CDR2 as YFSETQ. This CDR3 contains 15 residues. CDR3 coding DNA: TGCGCCAGCAGCTTGGCAGGGCTTAGCGGGGAGACCCAGTACTTC. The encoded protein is CASSLAGLSGETQYF.

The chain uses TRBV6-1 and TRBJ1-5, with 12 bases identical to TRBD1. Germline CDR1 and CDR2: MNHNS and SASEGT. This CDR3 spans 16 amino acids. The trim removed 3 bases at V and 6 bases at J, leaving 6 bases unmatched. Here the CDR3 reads CASSDRDRGRVQPQHF. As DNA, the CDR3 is TGTGCCAGCAGTGATAGGGACAGGGGGCGGGTTCAGCCCCAGCATTTT.

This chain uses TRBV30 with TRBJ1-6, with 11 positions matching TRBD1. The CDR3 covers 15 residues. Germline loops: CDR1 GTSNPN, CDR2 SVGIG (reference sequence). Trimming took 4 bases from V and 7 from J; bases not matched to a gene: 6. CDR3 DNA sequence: TGTGCCTGGACCGGCGGACAGGGGGCGAATTCACCCCTCCACTTT. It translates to CAWTGGQGANSPLHF.